There are many counts of the clone carrying this T cell receptor beta chain. This entry belongs to a study of T cells in Graves' hyperthyroidism and ophthalmopathy. The CDR3 runs to 12 residues. Germline CDR1 and CDR2: DFQATT and SNEGSKA (reference sequence). The trim removed 6 bases at V and 5 bases at J, leaving 4 bases unmatched. Amplification of TCR beta CDR3 regions was performed using RNA transcripts as template. The HTBI primer set drove a first-round RT-PCR of the TCR CDR3. TCRdb reprocessed the multiplex PCR reads with MiXCR, giving one entry per CDR3 protein. The table includes about 420,000 distinct CDR3 sequences, less than 20% detected once. No ophthalmopathy progression within 18 months constituted stable Graves' hyperthyroidism. Orbital computed tomography and thyroid ultrasound, together with serum TRAb and thyroxine and clinical symptoms, were used for diagnoses.

Sequences were obtained from blood. This clonotype originated in a woman aged 18-29 years with Graves' hyperthyroidism. The chain is built from TRBV20-1 and TRBJ1-2, with 9 bases identical to TRBD1. The CDR3 loop reads CSAPDRGYGYTF. In nucleotides, the CDR3 is TGCAGTGCCCCGGACAGGGGATATGGCTACACCTTC.